These T cell receptor beta chains were read from a single sample in a study of RUNX1 and TCR beta rearrangement in T-cell leukemia. TCRdb redid the calling of the PCR reads with MiXCR, one entry per CDR3 protein. The table includes about 550 distinct CDR3 sequences, about 40% detected once. Sequenced sample: blood. These receptors were collected from a female donor with T-cell acute lymphoblastic leukemia. Both conserved end residues are part of each CDR3. D genes are given only for firm matches. Clone size is given for some rows only: seen once, a few or many times, or a class if the clone is expanded.

d_call,j_call,clone_size,v_call,cdr3_length,cdr3_aa,cdr3_nt
NA,TRBJ1-5,NA,TRBV28,14,CASSAGGGNQPQHF,TGTGCCAGCAGCGCTGGGGGGGGCAACCAGCCCCAGCATTTT
NA,TRBJ1-2,NA,TRBV12-3/TRBV12-4,15,CASSSRTASNYGYTF,TGTGCCAGCAGTTCTAGGACAGCCTCTAACTATGGCTACACCTTC
NA,TRBJ2-1,NA,TRBV3-2,15,CASSLLAGVRNEQFF,TGTGCCAGCAGCCTACTAGCAGGGGTCCGGAATGAGCAGTTCTTC
NA,TRBJ2-1,few,TRBV10-3,12,CAISESVNEQFF,TGTGCCATCAGTGAGTCAGTCAATGAGCAGTTCTTC
NA,TRBJ2-2,few,TRBV6-2/TRBV6-3,14,CASARRGVTGELFF,TGTGCCAGCGCTCGTAGGGGGGTCACCGGGGAGCTGTTTTTT